A single sample gave rise to the 4 T cell receptor beta chains below, sequenced in a study of T-cell reconstitution after alpha-beta-depleted transplantation in children. Researchers prepared the TCRbeta library using unique molecular identifiers, the study reports. TCRdb recomputed calls from the PCR reads with MiXCR, one row per CDR3 protein. This table has 540,000 or so distinct CDR3 sequences, under 25% appearing once. Sequences were derived from PBMCs, mostly from graft donor cells, sampled 360 days after TCRalphabeta/CD19-depleted stem cell transplant. The receptors were sampled from a boy under two years old who had a stem cell transplant for acute myeloid leukemia, so the T cells may come from the graft donor.

J is TRBJ1-3 and V is TRBV20-1; 8 positions agree with TRBD1. The V gene's germline CDR1 is DFQATT and CDR2 SNEGSKA (reference sequence). With 5 bases clipped from V and 4 bases from J, the junction kept 13 bases outside the gene matches. CDR3 size: 16 residues. The CDR3 DNA reads TGCAGTGCTCCTCCCTCAGGGGGCGCGGTAGGAAACACCATATATTTT. This encodes CSAPPSGGAVGNTIYF.

The chain recombines TRBV29-1 with TRBJ2-3, with TRBD1 as a possible D gene (6 bases). CDR3 length: 14 residues. The V and J ends lost 3 bases and 4 bases respectively, with 14 bases between them. The germline V gene has CDR1 SQVTM and CDR2 ANQGSEA. CDR3 bases: TGCAGCGTTGATAAGGGGGATCCGCCAGATACGCAGTATTTT. Residues: CSVDKGDPPDTQYF.

This clonotype was seen many times. The chain carries TRBV25-1 and TRBJ2-2; tentatively, D is TRBD2 (7 bases). This CDR3 is built from 16 residues. Germline CDR1 is MGHDK and CDR2 is SYGVNS. The V end lost 0 bases, the J end lost 4 bases, and 12 bases lay between the germline ends. The CDR3 spells CASSEYTGGATGELFF. CDR3 bases: TGTGCCAGCAGTGAATACACGGGGGGCGCCACCGGGGAGCTGTTTTTT.

This chain links TRBV14 with TRBJ2-7; TRBD1 matches at 10 bases. J gave up 2 bases and V 7 bases, and 17 bases lay outside the gene matches. Germline CDR1 and CDR2: SGHDN and FVKESK. The CDR3 extends over 18 amino acids. CDR3 bases: TGTGCCAGCATTCTACCGGGACAGGGGACGCTACTTGCCTACGAGCAGTACGTC. Translated, it gives CASILPGQGTLLAYEQYV.